This T cell receptor beta chain was profiled in a study of blood T cell repertoires in COVID-19. Study details: Collection of acute and convalescent COVID-19 samples took place in the United States, Italy and Spain. From T cells, B-cell-depleted T cells, or PBMCs came the material, which was cDNA or gDNA.

In the original workflow: Reference gene primer amplification gave nucleated cell count estimates. Repertoires were generated with immunoSEQ multiplex PCR, while TCRdb's copy carries only in-frame clones and drops some. That table furnishes V, J and clone size, whereas the DNA furnished D and trimming. Of approximately 140,000 clones listed, more than 70% are singletons. In this sample, this clone turned up once. This CDR3 has 15 amino acids. Trimming at V came to 4 bases and at J to 4 bases, leaving 8 bases not matched to a gene. CDR1 LNHDA and CDR2 SQIVND come from the germline V gene (reference sequence).

Sequenced: peripheral blood. V is TRBV19 and J is TRBJ2-5, with TRBD2 matching 8 bases. This TCR derives from a woman aged 55-70 years with acute or convalescent COVID-19. The CDR3 spells CASSTQRGSIETQYF. As DNA, the CDR3 is TGTGCCAGTAGTACCCAGCGGGGGTCGATAGAGACCCAGTACTTC. The complete variable domain, with remaining parts taken from reference TRBV19 and TRBJ2-5, reads DGGITQSPKYLFRKEGQNVTLSCEQNLNHDAMYWYRQDPGQGLRLIYYSQIVNDFQKGDIAEGYSVSREKKESFPLTVTSAQKNPTAFYLCASSTQRGSIETQYFGPGTRLLVL.